This entry lists 8 T cell receptor beta chains sequenced from one sample in a study of molecular identifiers for immune sequencing clone quantification. TCRdb redid the calling of the PCR reads with MiXCR, one entry per CDR3 protein. The sample carries approximately 550,000 distinct CDR3 sequences, about a fifth recorded once. The sequenced material came from naive CD8+ T cells from blood, with Jurkat cell RNA spiked in. The sample's subset: FACS-sorted CD8+CD4-CCR7+CD45RA+ naive T cells. The origin of the receptors is a human donor in good health. Some libraries in this study had Jurkat cell RNA spiked in.

This clonotype was counted at least ten times. The chain couples TRBV7-6 to TRBJ2-6, with TRBD1 matching over 10 bases. The germline V gene encodes CDR1 SGHVS and CDR2 FNYEAQ. The CDR3 is made up of 20 amino acids. V shed 0 bases, J shed 0 bases, and the junction held 8 bases outside the gene matches. This CDR3 reads CASSLAAGQGIISGANVLTF. The CDR3 DNA follows: TGTGCCAGCAGCTTAGCGGCGGGACAGGGGATTATCTCTGGGGCCAACGTCCTGACTTTC. The complete variable domain, with remaining parts taken from reference TRBV7-6 and TRBJ2-6, reads GAGVSQSPRYKVTKRGQDVALRCDPISGHVSLYWYRQALGQGPEFLTYFNYEAQQDKSGLPNDRFSAERPEGSISTLTIQRTEQRDSAMYRCASSLAAGQGIISGANVLTFGAGSRLTVL.

This clonotype was recorded at least ten times. The CDR3 here is CSVDPRGLTDTQYF. Written as DNA, the CDR3 is TGCAGCGTTGACCCGCGGGGACTCACAGATACGCAGTATTTT. V usage is TRBV29-1 and J usage is TRBJ2-3; TRBD2 is a possible D gene (6 bases). With 3 bases removed from V and 2 bases from J, the gap between germline ends came to 12 bases. The CDR3 has 14 amino acids. The germline CDR1 and CDR2 sequences are SQVTM and ANQGSEA.

This clonotype was observed a few times. This rearrangement joins TRBV20-1 to TRBJ1-3; D is unresolved. V gave up 1 base and J gave up 0 bases, with 7 bases separating them. CDR3 size: 14 residues. From germline, CDR1 is DFQATT and CDR2 SNEGSKA (reference sequence). This CDR3 reads CSARAEDSGNTIYF. Written as DNA, the CDR3 is TGCAGTGCTAGAGCCGAGGACTCTGGAAACACCATATATTTT.

The table lists this clonotype with many counts. The rearrangement joins TRBV9 to TRBJ1-3; tentatively, D is TRBD1 (6 bases). This CDR3 is built from 15 residues. CDR1 SGDLS and CDR2 YYNGEE come from the germline V gene. V dropped 0 bases and J dropped 2 bases, with 9 bases sitting between them. The CDR3 spells CASSVAGDAGNTIYF. For the CDR3, the DNA is TGTGCCAGCAGCGTAGCAGGGGACGCTGGAAACACCATATATTTT.

The CDR3 spells CASSQSLAGDGGQETQYF. The CDR3 DNA reads TGCGCCAGCAGCCAATCCCTAGCGGGAGATGGGGGGCAAGAGACCCAGTACTTC. The rearrangement links TRBV4-3 to TRBJ2-5; 10 bases align to TRBD2. V was pared by 2 bases and J by 2 bases, with 11 bases of the junction left unmatched. The length of the CDR3 is 18 residues. Germline V lookup: CDR1 LGHNA, CDR2 YSLEER.

The rearrangement uses TRBV9 and TRBJ1-1; D is undetermined. Trimming removed 4 bases from V and 1 base from J, with 14 bases in between. Germline V CDR1 and CDR2: SGDLS, YYNGEE. The CDR3 sequence is 15 residues long. The DNA for the CDR3 is TGTGCCAGCAGCCCTCATGACACGTCGAACACTGAAGCTTTCTTT. Translated: CASSPHDTSNTEAFF.

In this sample, this clonotype turned up a few times. The V call is TRBV12-3 or TRBV12-4, the J call TRBJ1-2; D possibly corresponds to TRBD1 (6 bases). The CDR3 contains 12 residues. Trimming shortened V by 7 bases and J by 4 bases, and 10 bases separated the two germline ends. CDR3 residues: CASTDSFYGYTF. The CDR3 nucleotides are TGTGCCAGCACGGACAGTTTCTATGGCTACACCTTC.

This clonotype was seen at least ten times. The rearrangement joins TRBV7-9 to TRBJ1-4, with 7 bases fitting TRBD1. V was clipped by 3 bases and J by 6 bases; unmatched bases: 10. Germline V CDR1 and CDR2: SEHNR, FQNEAQ (reference sequence). This CDR3 is built from 16 residues. This CDR3 reads CASSFPPTGVDEKLFF. The CDR3 nucleotides read TGTGCCAGCAGCTTCCCACCCACAGGGGTAGATGAAAAACTGTTTTTT. The full variable domain, rest sourced from reference TRBV7-9 and TRBJ1-4, is DTGVSQNPRHKITKRGQNVTFRCDPISEHNRLYWYRQTLGQGPEFLTYFQNEAQLEKSRLLSDRFSAERPKGSFSTLEIQRTEQGDSAMYLCASSFPPTGVDEKLFFGSGTQLSVL.